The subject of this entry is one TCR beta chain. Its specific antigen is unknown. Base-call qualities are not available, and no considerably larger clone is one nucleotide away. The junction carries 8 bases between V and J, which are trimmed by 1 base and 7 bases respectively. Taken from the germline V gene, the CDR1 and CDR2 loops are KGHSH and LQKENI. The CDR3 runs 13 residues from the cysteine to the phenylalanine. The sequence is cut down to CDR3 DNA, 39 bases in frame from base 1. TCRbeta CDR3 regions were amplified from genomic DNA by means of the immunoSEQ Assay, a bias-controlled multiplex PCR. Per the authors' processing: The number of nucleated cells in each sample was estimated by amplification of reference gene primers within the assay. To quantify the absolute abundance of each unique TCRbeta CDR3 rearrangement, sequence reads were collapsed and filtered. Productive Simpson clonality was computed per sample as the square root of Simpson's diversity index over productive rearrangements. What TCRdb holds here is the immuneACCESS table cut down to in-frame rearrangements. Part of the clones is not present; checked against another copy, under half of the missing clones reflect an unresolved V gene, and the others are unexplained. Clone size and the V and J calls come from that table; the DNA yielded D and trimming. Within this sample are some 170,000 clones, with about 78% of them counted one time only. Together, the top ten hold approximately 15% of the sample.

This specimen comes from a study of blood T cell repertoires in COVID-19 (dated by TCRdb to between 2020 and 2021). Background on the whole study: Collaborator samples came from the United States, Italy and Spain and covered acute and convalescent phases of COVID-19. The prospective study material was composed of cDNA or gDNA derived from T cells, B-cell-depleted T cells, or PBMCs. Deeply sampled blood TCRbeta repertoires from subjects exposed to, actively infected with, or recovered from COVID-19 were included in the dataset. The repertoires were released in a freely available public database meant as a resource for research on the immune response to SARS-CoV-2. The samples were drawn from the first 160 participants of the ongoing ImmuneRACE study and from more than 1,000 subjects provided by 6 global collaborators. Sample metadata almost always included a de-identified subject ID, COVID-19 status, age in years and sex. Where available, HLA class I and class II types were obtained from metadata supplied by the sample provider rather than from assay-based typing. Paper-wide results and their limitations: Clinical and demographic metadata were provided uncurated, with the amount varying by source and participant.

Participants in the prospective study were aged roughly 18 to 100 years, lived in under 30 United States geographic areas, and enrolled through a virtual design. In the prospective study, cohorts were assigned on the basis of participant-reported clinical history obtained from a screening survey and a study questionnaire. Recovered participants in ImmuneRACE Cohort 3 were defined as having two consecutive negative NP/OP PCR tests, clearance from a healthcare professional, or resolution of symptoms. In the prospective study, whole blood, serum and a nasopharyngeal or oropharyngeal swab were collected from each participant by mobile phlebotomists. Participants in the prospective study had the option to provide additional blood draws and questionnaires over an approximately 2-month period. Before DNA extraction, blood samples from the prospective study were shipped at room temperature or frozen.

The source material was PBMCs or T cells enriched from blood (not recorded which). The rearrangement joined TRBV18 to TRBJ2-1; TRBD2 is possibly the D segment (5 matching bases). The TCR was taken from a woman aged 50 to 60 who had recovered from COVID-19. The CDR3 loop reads CASSPRRENEQFF. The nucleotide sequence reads TGTGCCAGCTCACCACGACGGGAAAATGAGCAGTTCTTC.